This T cell receptor (beta chain) came from a study of CD8+ T cells in alopecia areata listed by TCRdb under 2018. Notes on the research overall: Treated patients were enrolled in an open-label pilot trial of oral tofacitinib at 5 to 10 mg twice daily for moderate-to-severe alopecia areata. Patients received tofacitinib for 6 to 18 months and were then followed off drug for 6 months to check for delayed response and recurrence. In treated patients, disease severity was measured using the SALT score, which gives the percentage of scalp surface area affected. In both human patients and the C3H/HeJ mouse model, the study applied high-throughput TCRbeta sequencing to look at T cell clonal expansion in alopecia areata. Scalp tissue and sorted CD4+ and CD8+ peripheral blood T cells from patchy and totalis/universalis alopecia areata patients and from healthy controls were covered by human TCRbeta sequencing. Patients on tofacitinib were biopsied at baseline and after 4 and 24 weeks of treatment, and several of the patients also had a later scalp biopsy. Scalp clonality was compared among normal scalp (n=4), patchy alopecia areata scalp (n=8), and alopecia totalis/universalis scalp (n=8). The RNA source kit depended on sample type: the PAXgene miRNA kit for fixed scalp, the miRNeasy kit for PBMCs, and the RNeasy kit for mouse skin. TCRbeta CDR3 regions were amplified by immunoSEQ multiplex PCR using 35 Vbeta forward and 13 Jbeta reverse primers. The paper's findings and limits, for the study overall: Scalp TCR repertoire analysis is complicated because resident alphabeta T cells in normal human skin are also sequenced, whereas mouse skin is dominated by gammadelta T cells. Compared with normal scalp, lesional scalp, particularly in alopecia totalis/universalis, had higher clonality and more expanded CD8+ clones, which suggests antigenic drive. With tofacitinib, both scalp clonality and the number of expanded CD8+ clones among the top 100 scalp clones went down significantly. The treated cohort was small, with a single nonresponder, so links between baseline CD8+ expansion and response need larger studies. Compared with mice, TCR sequences shared between patients were less clear, possibly partly because of HLA diversity across the patient population. Many expanded lesional clones persisted in scalp and blood during tofacitinib treatment, which may partly explain relapse after stopping treatment.

As to this clone: Its target antigen remains unknown. No base qualities exist here, and no much larger clone lies one base off it.

The receptor library was made with the immunoSEQ multiplex PCR assay. RNA was extracted from all samples and reverse transcribed into cDNA, which served as template for TCR sequencing. First-strand cDNA was synthesized with SuperScript III using a 2:1 mix of oligo-dT and random hexamers. A synthetic immune receptor repertoire was used to gauge amplification bias, and whatever bias remained was removed computationally. For the original study's pipeline: Raw reads were preprocessed for error removal, and CDR3 was defined according to IMGT conventions as running from the conserved cysteine to phenylalanine. Clonality was computed by normalizing Shannon entropy by log2 of the number of productive unique TCRs and subtracting the result from 1. Scalp TCRbeta sequences were cross-referenced with sorted blood CD4 and CD8 repertoires so that the CD4 or CD8 identity of scalp clones could be inferred. Not all clones reach the TCRdb copy of this immuneACCESS table, which keeps in-frame sequences only. Checked studies attribute under half of the gap to unresolved V genes and leave the rest unexplained. For V, J and clone size, that table is used; D and trimming come from the DNA. This sample gives about 190,000 clones in total; more than 55% of them show up just once. The ten largest make up about 1.3% of the sample.

Sample treatment or condition, as interpreted from the label and publication: oral pan-JAK inhibitor, 5-10 mg twice daily. Lesional scalp punch biopsies and peripheral blood were collected from alopecia areata patients. PBMCs were isolated by density centrifugation and stained for CD3, CD4 and CD8, after which CD4+ and CD8+ T cells were sorted on a FACSAria. At the junction V is shortened by 1 base and J by 11 bases, with 7 bases in between. According to the germline V gene, CDR1 reads LGHNT and CDR2 reads FRNRAP. Inclusive of the bounding cysteine and phenylalanine, the CDR3 is 11 residues long. The read is trimmed to its CDR3 DNA, 33 bases read in frame from base 1.

This TCR came from a human donor with alopecia areata. This specimen consisted of CD4+ T cells sorted from blood, obtained between weeks 47 and 50, from a patient treated with tofacitinib. The sequence is built from TRBV12-5 and TRBJ2-3; the best D guess is TRBD1, with 5 bases matching. The nucleotide sequence reads TGTGCTAGTGGTTTGGCGCAGGGGCAGTATTTT. Its protein is CASGLAQGQYF.